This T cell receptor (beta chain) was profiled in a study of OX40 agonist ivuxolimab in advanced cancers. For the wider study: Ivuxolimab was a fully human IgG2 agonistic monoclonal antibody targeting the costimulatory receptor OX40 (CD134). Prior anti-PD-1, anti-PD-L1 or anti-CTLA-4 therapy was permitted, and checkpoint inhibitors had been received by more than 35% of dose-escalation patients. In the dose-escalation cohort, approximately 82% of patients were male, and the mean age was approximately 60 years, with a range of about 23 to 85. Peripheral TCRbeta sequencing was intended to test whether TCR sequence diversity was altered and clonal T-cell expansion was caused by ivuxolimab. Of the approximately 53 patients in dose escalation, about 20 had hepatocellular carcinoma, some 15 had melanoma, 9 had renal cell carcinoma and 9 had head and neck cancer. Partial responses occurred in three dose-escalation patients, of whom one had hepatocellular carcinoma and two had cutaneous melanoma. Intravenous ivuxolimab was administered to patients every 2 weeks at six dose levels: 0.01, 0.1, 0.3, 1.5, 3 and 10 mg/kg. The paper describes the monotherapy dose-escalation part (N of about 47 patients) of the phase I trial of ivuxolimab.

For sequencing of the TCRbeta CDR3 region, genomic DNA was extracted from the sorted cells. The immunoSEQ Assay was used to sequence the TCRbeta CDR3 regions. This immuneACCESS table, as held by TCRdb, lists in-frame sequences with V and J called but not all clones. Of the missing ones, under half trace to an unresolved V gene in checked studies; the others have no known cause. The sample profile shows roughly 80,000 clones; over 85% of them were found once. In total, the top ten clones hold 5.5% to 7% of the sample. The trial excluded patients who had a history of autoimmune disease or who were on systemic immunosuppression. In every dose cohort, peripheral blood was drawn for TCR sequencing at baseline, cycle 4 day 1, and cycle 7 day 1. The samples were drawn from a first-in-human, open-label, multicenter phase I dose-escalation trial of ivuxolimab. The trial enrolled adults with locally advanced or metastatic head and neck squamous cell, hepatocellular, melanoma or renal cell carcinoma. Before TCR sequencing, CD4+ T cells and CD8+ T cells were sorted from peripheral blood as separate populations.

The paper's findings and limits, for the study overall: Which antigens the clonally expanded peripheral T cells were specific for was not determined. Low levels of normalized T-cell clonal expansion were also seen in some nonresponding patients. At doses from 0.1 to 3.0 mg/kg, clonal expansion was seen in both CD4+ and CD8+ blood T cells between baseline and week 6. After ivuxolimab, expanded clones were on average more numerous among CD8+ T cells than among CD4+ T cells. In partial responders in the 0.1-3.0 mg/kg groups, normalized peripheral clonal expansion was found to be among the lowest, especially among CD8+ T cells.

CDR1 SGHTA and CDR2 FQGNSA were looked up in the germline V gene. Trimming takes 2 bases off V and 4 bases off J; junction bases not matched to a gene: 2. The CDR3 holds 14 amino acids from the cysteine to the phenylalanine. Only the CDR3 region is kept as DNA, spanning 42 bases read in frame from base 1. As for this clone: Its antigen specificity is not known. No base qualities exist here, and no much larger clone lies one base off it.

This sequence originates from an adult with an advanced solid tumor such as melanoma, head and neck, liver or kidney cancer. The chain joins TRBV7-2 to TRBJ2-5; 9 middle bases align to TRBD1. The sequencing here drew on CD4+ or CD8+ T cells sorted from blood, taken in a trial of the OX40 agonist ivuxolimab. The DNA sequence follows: TGTGCCAGCAGCTTAACAGGGGGCTTAGAGACCCAGTACTTC. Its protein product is CASSLTGGLETQYF.